The 19 T cell receptor beta chains presented below share a single source sample, sequenced in a study of blood T cells in healthy people across ages. The use of a sample-barcoded 5' primer and a J-beta primer mix characterized a second PCR of about 7 to 12 cycles. Each CDR3 protein is one row after TCRdb ran MiXCR on the 5' RACE reads. Seen here are about 1.4 million distinct CDR3 sequences, approximately 63% observed once, and the top ten hold under 8.5%. Material for sequencing was blood. The source is a man aged 18-30 years in good health.

V and J are TRBV27 and TRBJ2-4, with 7 bases that match TRBD1. The J call is in doubt because the DNA end fits TRBJ2-7 better. The germline CDR1 and CDR2 sequences are MNHEY and SMNVEV (reference sequence). The CDR3 consists of 14 residues. CDR3 bases: TGTGCCAGCAGTCCATACTCGACAGGGTACGAGCAGTACTTC. The encoded protein is CASSPYSTGYEQYF.

The table lists this clonotype with a few counts. J is TRBJ2-1 and V is TRBV3-1; 12 bases match TRBD2. J lost 5 bases, V lost 3 bases, and 2 bases had no gene match. CDR1 is LGHDT and CDR2 is YNNKEL in the germline V gene (reference sequence). The CDR3 consists of 15 residues. The CDR3 region is CASSHLAGGDNEQFF. The CDR3 DNA follows: TGTGCCAGCAGCCACCTAGCGGGGGGGGACAATGAGCAGTTCTTC.

This chain connects TRBV5-8 to TRBJ2-2, with a weak D call TRBD1 (6 bases). Germline V gene sequence: CDR1 SGHTS, CDR2 YDEGEE. Trimming cost V 1 base and J 4 bases, with 17 bases left between them. The CDR3 is made up of 17 amino acids. DNA of the CDR3: TGTGCCAGCAGCTTGATACCTGGTAGGGACACCACCGGGGAGCTGTTTTTT. It encodes CASSLIPGRDTTGELFF.

The chain combines TRBV6-1 with TRBJ2-1; 7 positions match TRBD2. V was pared by 1 base and J by 3 bases, with 6 bases of the junction left unmatched. CDR3 length equals 16 residues. Germline-derived CDR1 and CDR2 are MNHNS and SASEGT. The CDR3 DNA reads TGTGCCAGCAGTGAAGGAACTAGCGCCTTCTACAATGAGCAGTTCTTC. Translation gives CASSEGTSAFYNEQFF.

This clonotype turned up a few times. V and J are TRBV29-1 and TRBJ2-3; TRBD1 or TRBD2 may be the D gene (5 bases each). Germline lookup yields CDR1 SQVTM and CDR2 ANQGSEA. V was pared by 7 bases and J by 6 bases, with 17 bases between. The CDR3 length is 13 residues. The CDR3, as DNA: TGCAGCGCCGGGGCCCAACCAGTGGATACGCAGTATTTT. This codes for CSAGAQPVDTQYF.

This clonotype was observed a few times. This sequence joins TRBV7-8 and TRBJ2-2, with D perhaps TRBD1 or TRBD2 (6 bases each). The CDR3 is 16 residues long. The V gene's germline CDR1 is SGHVS and CDR2 FQNEAQ. V lost 6 bases and J 0 bases, leaving 14 bases between the germline ends. This chain's CDR3 is CASSLRGAANTGELFF. In nucleotides, the CDR3 is TGTGCCAGCAGTCTTAGGGGGGCCGCGAACACCGGGGAGCTGTTTTTT.

Only a few counts were recorded for this clonotype. V is TRBV4-1 and J is TRBJ2-1; TRBD1 might be the D (5 bases). The CDR3 extends over 15 amino acids. The V end was cut by 0 bases, the J end by 4 bases, with 10 bases between. Germline assignment: CDR1 MGHRA and CDR2 YSYEKL. CDR3 DNA sequence: TGCGCCAGCAGCCAAGATGGGCAGGGATACAATGAGCAGTTCTTC. Amino acid sequence: CASSQDGQGYNEQFF.

Only one count was recorded for this clonotype. The V and J genes are TRBV28 and TRBJ2-3, with 9 bases that match TRBD2. Trimming took 2 bases from V and 4 from J; bases not matched to a gene: 10. Germline loops: CDR1 MDHEN, CDR2 SYDVKM. The CDR3 sequence is 17 residues long. The CDR3 spells CASSLAPSSGASDTQYF. The CDR3 DNA sequence: TGTGCCAGCAGTTTAGCCCCTTCTAGCGGGGCCTCAGATACGCAGTATTTT.

The table lists this clonotype with a few counts. This chain connects TRBV29-1 to TRBJ2-3, with no clear D. The CDR3 contains 13 residues. V gave up 0 bases and J gave up 7 bases, with 11 bases separating them. Germline V gene sequence: CDR1 SQVTM, CDR2 ANQGSEA. DNA of the CDR3: TGCAGCGTTGAAGAGATCAGCTCAAATACGCAGTATTTT. The encoded protein is CSVEEISSNTQYF.

In this sample, this clonotype turned up once. The chain employs TRBV6-1 and TRBJ1-1, with TRBD1 as a possible D gene (5 bases). The CDR3 is made up of 16 amino acids. V was pared by 2 bases and J by 0 bases, with 13 bases between. The germline V gene has CDR1 MNHNS and CDR2 SASEGT. The CDR3 loop is CASSEPGEGMNTEAFF. The CDR3 nucleotides read TGTGCCAGCAGTGAACCCGGGGAGGGGATGAACACTGAAGCTTTCTTT.

This clonotype was recorded once. The chain is built from TRBV7-2 and TRBJ2-1, with TRBD2 matching over 10 bases. V shed 5 bases, J shed 8 bases, and the junction held 9 bases outside the gene matches. CDR3 size: 15 residues. CDR1 and CDR2 (germline): SGHTA, FQGNSA. The DNA for the CDR3 is TGTGCCAGCAGCCATACAGCGGGAGGGAGAGATGAGCAGTTCTTC. It encodes CASSHTAGGRDEQFF.

The gene calls are TRBV10-3 and TRBJ2-3; D may be TRBD1 (6 bases). The CDR3 consists of 14 residues. Per the germline V gene, CDR1 is ENHRY and CDR2 is SYGVKD. The V end lost 11 bases, the J end lost 0 bases, and 15 bases lay between the germline ends. CDR3 nucleotide sequence: TGTGCCGTCAAACAGGGTACTAGCACAGATACGCAGTATTTT. Translated: CAVKQGTSTDTQYF.

The V and J genes are TRBV27 and TRBJ2-7; D possibly corresponds to TRBD1 (5 bases). CDR3 length: 13 amino acids. The germline V gene has CDR1 MNHEY and CDR2 SMNVEV (reference sequence). The V end was cut by 2 bases, the J end by 5 bases, with 10 bases between. Written as DNA, the CDR3 is TGTGCCAGCAGTTTACAGGGTGCCCACGAGCAGTACTTC. It codes for CASSLQGAHEQYF.

J is TRBJ2-1 and V is TRBV5-1; D is perhaps TRBD1 (7 bases). The CDR3 loop spans 15 amino acids. V was cut by 4 bases and J by 9 bases, with 20 bases left in between. Germline V gene lookup returns CDR1 SGHRS and CDR2 YFSETQ. CDR3 protein: CASSHLEGQRIEQFF. CDR3 sequence (DNA): TGCGCCAGCAGCCACTTGGAGGGACAGCGGATTGAGCAGTTCTTC.

In the case of this clonotype: The germline gene is not matched at one end of the junction; a read error may be the cause. CDR3 DNA sequence: TGTGCCACCAGCGGGGTCTCCAACAATGAGCAGTTCTTC. Protein product: CATSGVSNNEQFF. This chain uses TRBV15 with TRBJ2-1; D is unclear. CDR3 length: 13 residues. Germline V CDR1 and CDR2: LNHNV, YYDKDF (reference sequence).

This chain uses TRBV2 with TRBJ1-5; perhaps TRBD1 as D (5 bases). From germline, CDR1 is SNHLY and CDR2 FYNNEI. The CDR3 spans 18 residues. Trimming shortened V by 3 bases and J by 5 bases, and 23 bases separated the two germline ends. The CDR3 reads CASSDWKGSSSYDQPQHF. The CDR3 bases are TGTGCCAGCAGTGATTGGAAGGGGTCATCCTCGTACGATCAGCCCCAGCATTTT.

CDR3 in amino acids: CASSVTRFSYEQYF. CDR3 DNA sequence: TGTGCCAGCAGTGTGACTAGGTTTTCCTACGAGCAGTACTTC. V gene TRBV27 combines with J gene TRBJ2-7, with D possibly matching TRBD2 (6 bases). The ends were cut back, 5 bases at V and 1 base at J, with 12 bases in the middle. Germline V gene data show CDR1 as MNHEY and CDR2 as SMNVEV (reference sequence). CDR3 length: 14 amino acids.

This clonotype was detected only a few times. The chain combines TRBV20-1 with TRBJ2-7; D perhaps matches TRBD1 (5 bases). Looked up from germline, CDR1 is DFQATT and CDR2 is SNEGSKA (reference sequence). Trimming took 0 bases from V and 1 from J, leaving 10 bases between them. There are 14 residues in the CDR3. CDR3 nucleotide sequence: TGCAGTGCTAGAGATCCCAGGGCATCCTACGAGCAGTACTTC. It is translated as CSARDPRASYEQYF.

The genes are TRBV6-6 and TRBJ2-7, with TRBD1 identical over 9 bases. V was pared by 4 bases and J by 2 bases, with 9 bases of the junction left unmatched. Germline CDR1 reads MNHNY; CDR2 reads SVGAGI (reference sequence). This CDR3 comprises 16 residues. The CDR3 here is CASSWERQGGTYEQYF. In DNA, the CDR3 is TGTGCCAGCAGTTGGGAGAGACAGGGGGGAACCTACGAGCAGTACTTC.